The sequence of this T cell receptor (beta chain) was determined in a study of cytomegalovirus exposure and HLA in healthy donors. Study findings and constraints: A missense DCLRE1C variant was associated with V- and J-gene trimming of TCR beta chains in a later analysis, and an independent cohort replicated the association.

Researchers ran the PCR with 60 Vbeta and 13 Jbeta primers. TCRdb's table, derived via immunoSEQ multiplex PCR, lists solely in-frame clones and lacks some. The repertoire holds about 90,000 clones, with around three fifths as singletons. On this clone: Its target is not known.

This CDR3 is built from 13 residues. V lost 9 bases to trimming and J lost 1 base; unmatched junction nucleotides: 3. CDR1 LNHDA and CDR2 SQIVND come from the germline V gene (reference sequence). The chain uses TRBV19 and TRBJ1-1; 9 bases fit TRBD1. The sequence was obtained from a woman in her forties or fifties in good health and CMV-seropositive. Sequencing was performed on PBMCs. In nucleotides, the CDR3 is TGTGCCAGCCTGGGACAGGGGAACACTGAAGCTTTCTTT. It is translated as CASLGQGNTEAFF.